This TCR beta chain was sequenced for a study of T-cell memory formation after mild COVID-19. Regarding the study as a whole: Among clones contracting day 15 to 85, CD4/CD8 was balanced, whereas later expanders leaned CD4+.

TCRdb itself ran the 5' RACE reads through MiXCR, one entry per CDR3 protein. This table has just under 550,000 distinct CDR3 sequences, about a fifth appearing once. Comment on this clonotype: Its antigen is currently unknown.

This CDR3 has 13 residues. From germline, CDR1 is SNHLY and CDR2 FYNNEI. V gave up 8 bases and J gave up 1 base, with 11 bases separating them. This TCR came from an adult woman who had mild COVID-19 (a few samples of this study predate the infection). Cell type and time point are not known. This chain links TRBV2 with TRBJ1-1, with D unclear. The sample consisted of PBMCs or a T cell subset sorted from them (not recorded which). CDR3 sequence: CASSERENTEAFF. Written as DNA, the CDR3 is TGTGCCAGCTCGGAGAGGGAGAACACTGAAGCTTTCTTT.